The clone carrying this T cell receptor (beta chain) was counted at least ten times. Antigen unknown. V was shortened by 2 bases and J by 3 bases, with 4 bases between the two germline ends. Germline V gene data show CDR1 as KGHSH and CDR2 as LQKENI. The CDR3 covers 13 residues. The sample is drawn from a study of T cells in Graves' hyperthyroidism and ophthalmopathy. Study-level results: Clonotypes that were expanded in thyroid above 0.001 mostly appeared in blood too. Model predictions of ophthalmopathy came a median about six months before onset.

Amplification targeted TCR beta CDR3 regions from RNA transcripts. The HTBI primer set was used in a first-round RT-PCR of the TCR CDR3. From the multiplex PCR reads, TCRdb called clonotypes with MiXCR, one entry per CDR3 protein. This table holds around 390,000 distinct CDR3 sequences, about 14% found once. Patients were excluded for uncontrolled infection, other autoimmune disease, pregnancy or lactation. The diagnoses drew upon clinical symptoms, serum thyroxine and TRAb, thyroid ultrasound and orbital computed tomography. The rearrangement joins TRBV18 to TRBJ1-4; no firm D call. Input material: blood. The clonotype originates from a woman aged 25 to 45 with Graves' ophthalmopathy. The CDR3 DNA is TGTGCCAGCTCACCAGGGCCTAATGAAAAACTGTTTTTT. Its translation: CASSPGPNEKLFF.